This TCR beta chain was identified during a study of T cells in narcolepsy. Study-wide results and caveats: Blood of same and different patients, but not healthy controls, reportedly held recurring autoreactive clonotypes. Autoreactive HCRT-specific and TRIB2-specific clonotypes were marked in same-patient CSF-versus-blood CD4+ comparisons.

Repertoires were generated with immunoSEQ multiplex PCR, while TCRdb's copy carries only in-frame clones and drops some. The profile shows about 18,000 clones, over 55% of them singletons. The germline V gene has CDR1 MNHEY and CDR2 SMNVEV (reference sequence). CDR3 length: 14 amino acids. The V gene end was trimmed by 5 bases and the J gene end by 4 bases; junction bases not matched to a gene: 4. With respect to this clone: The antigen is undetermined.

Sequenced: CD45RA- memory CD8+ T cells from PBMCs. The TCR was taken from a human donor with narcolepsy. J is TRBJ2-5 and V is TRBV27; 10 bases fit TRBD1. CDR3: CASSGGDRGETQYF. The CDR3 nucleotides are TGTGCCAGCAGTGGCGGGGACAGGGGAGAGACCCAGTACTTC.